This T cell receptor beta chain was sequenced for a study of cytomegalovirus exposure and HLA in healthy donors. Overall study results and limits: In vitro, a few CMV-associated chains proved specific for CMV antigens. TCR clusters originating in the first cohort tended to co-occur in the 110 or so validation repertoires, according to a later analysis. Reported results showed that the classifier diagnosed cytomegalovirus status with high specificity and sensitivity.

A word on this clone: The antigen remains unidentified.

The repertoire was sequenced with immunoSEQ multiplex PCR; TCRdb's copy has only in-frame clones and lacks some. The table has roughly 110,000 clones, roughly 90% seen once. Sequencing was carried out using PBMCs. The receptor was isolated from a woman between 18 and 29 years old in good health and CMV-seropositive.

CDR3 coding DNA: TGTGCCAGCAGCTTAGAAACTACAGGGGTGACGACTAATGAAAAACTGTTTTTT. It translates to CASSLETTGVTTNEKLFF. The V and J genes are TRBV7-8 and TRBJ1-4, with 7 bases that match TRBD1. The CDR3 spans 18 residues. The germline CDR1 and CDR2 sequences are SGHVS and FQNEAQ. The J segment lost 2 bases and the V segment lost 1 base, leaving 10 bases of the junction unmatched.